The clone carrying this T cell receptor (beta chain) has a handful of counts. Its specificity is unknown. These data are taken from a study of T cells in Graves' hyperthyroidism and ophthalmopathy. Whole-study results and caveats: Ophthalmopathy was separated from stable hyperthyroidism by a 13 V-J model. The blood repertoire included most of the expanded thyroid clonotypes above 0.001.

Orbital computed tomography and thyroid ultrasound, together with serum TRAb and thyroxine and clinical symptoms, were used for diagnoses. Researchers took RNA transcripts and amplified the TCR beta CDR3 regions from them. The HTBI primer set served for first-round RT-PCR of the TCR CDR3. TCRdb re-analysed the multiplex PCR reads in MiXCR, keeping a single row per CDR3 protein. In the table there are around 660,000 distinct CDR3 sequences, 45% of which are singletons. The TCR was taken from an adult man with Graves' disease, either hyperthyroidism or ophthalmopathy (not recorded which). The sample taken for sequencing was peripheral blood or thyroid tissue (not recorded which).

The CDR3 reads CASSSGIGEKLFF. For the CDR3, the DNA is TGCGCCAGCAGCTCAGGGATAGGTGAAAAACTGTTTTTT. This sequence joins TRBV5-1 and TRBJ1-4, with D possibly TRBD1 on 5 matching bases. The V end lost 3 bases, the J end lost 7 bases, and 10 bases lay between the germline ends. Per the germline V gene, CDR1 is SGHRS and CDR2 is YFSETQ. The CDR3 sequence is 13 residues long.